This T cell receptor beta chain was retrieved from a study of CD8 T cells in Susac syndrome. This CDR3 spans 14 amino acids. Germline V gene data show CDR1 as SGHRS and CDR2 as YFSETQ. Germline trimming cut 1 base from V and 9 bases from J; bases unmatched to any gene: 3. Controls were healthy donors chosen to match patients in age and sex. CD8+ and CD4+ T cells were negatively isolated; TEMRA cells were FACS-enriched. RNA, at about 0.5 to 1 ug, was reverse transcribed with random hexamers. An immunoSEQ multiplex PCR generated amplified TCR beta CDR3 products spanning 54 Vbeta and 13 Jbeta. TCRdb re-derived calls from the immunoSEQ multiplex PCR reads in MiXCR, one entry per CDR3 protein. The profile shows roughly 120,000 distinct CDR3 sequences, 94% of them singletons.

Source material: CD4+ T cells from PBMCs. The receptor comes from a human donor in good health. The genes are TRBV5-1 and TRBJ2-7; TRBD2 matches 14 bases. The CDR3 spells CASSLSGTSGGQYF. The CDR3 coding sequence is TGCGCCAGCAGCTTGAGTGGGACTAGCGGGGGGCAGTACTTC.